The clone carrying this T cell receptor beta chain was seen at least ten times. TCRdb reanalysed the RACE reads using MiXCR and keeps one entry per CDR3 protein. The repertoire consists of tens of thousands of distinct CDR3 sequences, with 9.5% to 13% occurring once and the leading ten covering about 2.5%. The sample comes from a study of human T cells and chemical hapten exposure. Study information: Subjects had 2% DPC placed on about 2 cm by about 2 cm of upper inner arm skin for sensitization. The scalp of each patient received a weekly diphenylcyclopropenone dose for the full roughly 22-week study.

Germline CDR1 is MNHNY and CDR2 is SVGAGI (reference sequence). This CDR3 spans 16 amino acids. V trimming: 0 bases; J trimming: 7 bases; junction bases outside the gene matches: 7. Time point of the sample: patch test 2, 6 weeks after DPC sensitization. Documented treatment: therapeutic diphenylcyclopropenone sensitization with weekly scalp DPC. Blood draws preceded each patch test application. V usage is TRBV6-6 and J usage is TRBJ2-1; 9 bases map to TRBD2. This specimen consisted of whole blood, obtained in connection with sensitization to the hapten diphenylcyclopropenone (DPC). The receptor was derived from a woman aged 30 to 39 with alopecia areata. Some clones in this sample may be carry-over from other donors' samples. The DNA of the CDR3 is TGTGCCAGCAGTTACTCCTCGCTAGCGGGAAGTAATGAGCAGTTCTTC. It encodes CASSYSSLAGSNEQFF.